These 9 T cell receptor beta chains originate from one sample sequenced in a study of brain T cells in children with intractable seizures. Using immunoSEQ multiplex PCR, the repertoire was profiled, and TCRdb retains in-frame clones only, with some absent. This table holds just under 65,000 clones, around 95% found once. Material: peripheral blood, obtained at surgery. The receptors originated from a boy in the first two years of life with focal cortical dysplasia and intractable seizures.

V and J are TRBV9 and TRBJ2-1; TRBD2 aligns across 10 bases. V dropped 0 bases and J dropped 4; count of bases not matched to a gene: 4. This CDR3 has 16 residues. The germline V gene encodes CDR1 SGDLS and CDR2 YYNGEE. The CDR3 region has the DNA TGTGCCAGCAGCGTAGAAACTAGCGGGGTTTACAATGAGCAGTTCTTC. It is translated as CASSVETSGVYNEQFF.

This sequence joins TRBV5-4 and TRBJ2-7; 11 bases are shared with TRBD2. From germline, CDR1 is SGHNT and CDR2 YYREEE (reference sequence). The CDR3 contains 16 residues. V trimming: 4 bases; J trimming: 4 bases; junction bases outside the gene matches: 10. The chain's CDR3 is CASSPGGTSGLYEQYF. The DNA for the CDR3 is TGTGCCAGCAGCCCGGGCGGGACTAGCGGTTTGTACGAGCAGTACTTC.

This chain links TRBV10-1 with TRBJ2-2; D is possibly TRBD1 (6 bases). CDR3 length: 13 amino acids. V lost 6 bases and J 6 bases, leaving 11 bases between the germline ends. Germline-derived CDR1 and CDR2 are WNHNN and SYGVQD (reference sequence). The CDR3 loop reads CASSNRVPGELFF. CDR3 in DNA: TGCGCCAGCAGCAACAGGGTTCCCGGGGAGCTGTTTTTT.

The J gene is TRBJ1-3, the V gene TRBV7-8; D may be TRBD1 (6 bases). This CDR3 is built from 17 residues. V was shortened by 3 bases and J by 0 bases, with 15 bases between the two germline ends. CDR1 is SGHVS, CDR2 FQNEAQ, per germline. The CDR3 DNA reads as TGTGCCAGCAGCTTTTTGGGGGGGGCGAGCTCTGGAAACACCATATATTTT. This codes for CASSFLGGASSGNTIYF.

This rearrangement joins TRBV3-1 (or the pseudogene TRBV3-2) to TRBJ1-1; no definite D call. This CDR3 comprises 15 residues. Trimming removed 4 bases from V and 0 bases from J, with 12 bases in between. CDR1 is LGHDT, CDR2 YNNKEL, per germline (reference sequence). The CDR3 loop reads CASSLHIGMNTEAFF. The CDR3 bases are TGTGCCAGCAGCCTGCATATAGGCATGAACACTGAAGCTTTCTTT.

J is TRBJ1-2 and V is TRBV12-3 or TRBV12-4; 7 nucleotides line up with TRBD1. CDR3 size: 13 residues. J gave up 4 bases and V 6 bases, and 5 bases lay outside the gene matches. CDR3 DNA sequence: TGTGCCAGCAGGGACCCAGGGGGCTATGGCTACACCTTC. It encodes CASRDPGGYGYTF.

The CDR3 here is CASSMAGGYEQYF. DNA of the CDR3: TGTGCCAGTAGTATGGCAGGGGGCTACGAGCAGTACTTC. The chain carries TRBV19 and TRBJ2-7, with 7 bases fitting TRBD1. This CDR3 is 13 amino acids long. Germline V lookup: CDR1 LNHDA, CDR2 SQIVND (reference sequence). Trimming cost V 3 bases and J 3 bases; bases outside gene matches: 2. Drawing the rest from reference TRBV19 and TRBJ2-7, the complete variable domain is DGGITQSPKYLFRKEGQNVTLSCEQNLNHDAMYWYRQDPGQGLRLIYYSQIVNDFQKGDIAEGYSVSREKKESFPLTVTSAQKNPTAFYLCASSMAGGYEQYFGPGTRLTVT.

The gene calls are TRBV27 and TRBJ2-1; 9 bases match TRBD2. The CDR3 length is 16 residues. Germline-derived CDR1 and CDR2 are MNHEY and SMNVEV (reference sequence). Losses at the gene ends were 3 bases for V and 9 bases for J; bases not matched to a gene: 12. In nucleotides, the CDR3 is TGTGCCAGCAGTTTTCCCGCCGGGACTAGCAAGCGTGAGCAGTTCTTC. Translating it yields CASSFPAGTSKREQFF.

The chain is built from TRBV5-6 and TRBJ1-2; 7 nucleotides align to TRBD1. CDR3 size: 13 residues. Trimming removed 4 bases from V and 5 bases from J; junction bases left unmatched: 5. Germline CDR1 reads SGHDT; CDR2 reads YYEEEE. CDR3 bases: TGTGCCAGCAGCCCGGGACAGCTATATGGCTACACCTTC. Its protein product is CASSPGQLYGYTF.